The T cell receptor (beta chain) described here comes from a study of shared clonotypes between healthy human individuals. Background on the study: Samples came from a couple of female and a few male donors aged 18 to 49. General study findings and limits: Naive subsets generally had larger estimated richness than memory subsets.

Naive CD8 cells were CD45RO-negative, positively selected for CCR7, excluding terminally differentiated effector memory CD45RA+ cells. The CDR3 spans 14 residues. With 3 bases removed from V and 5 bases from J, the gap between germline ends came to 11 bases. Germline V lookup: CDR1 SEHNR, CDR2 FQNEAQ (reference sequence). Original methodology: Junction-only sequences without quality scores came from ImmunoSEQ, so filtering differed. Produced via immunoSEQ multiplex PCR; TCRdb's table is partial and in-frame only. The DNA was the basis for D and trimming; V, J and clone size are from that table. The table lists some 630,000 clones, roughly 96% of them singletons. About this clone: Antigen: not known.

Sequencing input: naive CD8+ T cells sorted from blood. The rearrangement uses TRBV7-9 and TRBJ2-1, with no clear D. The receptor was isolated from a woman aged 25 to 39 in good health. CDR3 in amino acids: CASSFSRGNNEQFF. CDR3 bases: TGTGCCAGCAGCTTCTCCCGCGGAAACAATGAGCAGTTCTTC.